Sequencing of this T cell receptor beta chain was carried out in a study of CD8+ T cells in alopecia areata. CDR3 length: 15 residues. The V and J ends lost 4 bases and 2 bases, in that order; junction bases with no gene match: 9. The germline V gene encodes CDR1 SGHRS and CDR2 YFSETQ. Reverse transcribed after extraction, RNA yielded cDNA as the sequencing template. Profiled with immunoSEQ multiplex PCR; TCRdb holds only in-frame clones, not every one. The table lists about 110,000 clones, 55% to 60% of them singletons, with roughly a quarter in the top ten. Cell sorting on a FACSAria was used to separate CD4+ and CD8+ T cells from the PBMCs.

The J gene is TRBJ2-7, the V gene TRBV5-1; TRBD1 matches at 7 bases. The receptor's source is a human donor with alopecia areata. Sequencing was done on a sample of NKG2D-low CD8+ T cells sorted from blood. CDR3: CASSRPGDSPYEQYF. CDR3 sequence (DNA): TGCGCCAGCAGCCGCCCTGGGGACAGCCCCTACGAGCAGTACTTC.